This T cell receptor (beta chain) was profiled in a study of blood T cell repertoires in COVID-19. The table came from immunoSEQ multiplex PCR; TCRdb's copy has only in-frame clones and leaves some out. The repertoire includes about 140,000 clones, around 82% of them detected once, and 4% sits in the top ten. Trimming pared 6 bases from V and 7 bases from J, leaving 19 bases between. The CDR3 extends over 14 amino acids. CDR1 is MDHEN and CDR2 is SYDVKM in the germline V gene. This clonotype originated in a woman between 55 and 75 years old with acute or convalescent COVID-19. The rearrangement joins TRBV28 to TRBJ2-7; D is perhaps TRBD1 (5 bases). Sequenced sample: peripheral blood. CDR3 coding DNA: TGTGCCAGCAGCCGCATACTCGACCAGGGTGAGCAGTACTTC. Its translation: CASSRILDQGEQYF.